These T cell receptor beta chains were read from a single sample in a study of cytomegalovirus exposure and HLA in healthy donors. This table comes from immunoSEQ multiplex PCR, and its TCRdb copy is limited to in-frame clones, with some not included. The sample consists of about 130,000 clones, around 82% of them appearing once. The sample was PBMCs. All receptors come from a boy aged 5-17 years in good health and CMV-seronegative. Both conserved end residues are trimmed from each CDR3.

TRBJ2-7 TRBV7-8 ASSSRALLAGPYEQY
TRBJ2-1 TRBV19 ASRSEGNRDYNEQF
TRBJ1-2 TRBV5-4 ASSLGTGVSGYGYT
TRBJ2-5 TRBV7-9 ASSPGLAGGPPQY
TRBJ1-1 TRBV14 ASSHPTGENTEAF
TRBJ2-4 TRBV29-1 SVDLGGNIQY
TRBJ2-3 TRBV7-8 ASSLGGADTQY
TRBJ1-2 TRBV20-1 RVNRGNGYT
TRBJ1-1 TRBV7-9 SSTITGGPESTEAF
TRBJ2-4 TRBV13 ASSRGEAKNIQY
TRBJ2-7 TRBV2 ASSSGGAREQY
TRBJ1-5 TRBV7-2 ASSRTGGDQPQH
TRBJ1-1 TRBV5-6 ASSLTQTNTEAF
TRBJ2-3 TRBV2 ASKAEADTQY
TRBJ2-3 TRBV7-3 ASSLAGGTDTQY
TRBJ1-4 TRBV2 ASSEDRITTNEKLF
TRBJ2-2 TRBV19 ASSFQGANTGELF
TRBJ2-3 TRBV5-6 ASSPGGGNTDTQY
TRBJ1-1 TRBV2 ASSADLASKNTEAF
TRBJ2-7 TRBV6-5 ASSYSGQGQGEQY
TRBJ1-1 TRBV27 ASRTRTAEAF
TRBJ2-2 TRBV27 ASIDGGELF